The source of this T cell receptor (beta chain) is a study of T cell clones after liver transplantation (dated by TCRdb to between 2019 and 2020). For context, the study as a whole: ITN030ST, the source of the samples, was a randomized trial that attempted immunosuppression withdrawal within 2 years of liver transplantation. After a pre-transplant mixed lymphocyte reaction, TCRbeta sequencing was used to pinpoint donor-reactive T cell clones, which were subsequently tracked in post-transplant blood. As an antigen-independent comparator for the donor-reactive sequences, third party-reactive TCRbeta sequences from pre-transplant MLRs were identified as well. Three of the eight recipients were HCV-positive; the others were transplanted for non-autoimmune, non-viral indications. No induction therapy was given to the subjects, and standard immunosuppression was administered until randomization at 12-24 months post-transplant. Tolerance was defined as complete immunosuppression withdrawal for at least one year with no rise in liver enzymes beyond twice the upper limit of normal. Blood samples were collected pre-transplant, then pre-randomization ahead of withdrawal, and finally post-randomization once withdrawal had either been completed or failed. Of the 8 liver transplant recipients making up the studied cohort, 3 were classified as tolerant and 5 as non-tolerant. What the research found in general, with its limitations: The conclusions were preliminary, being limited by small, heterogeneous patient numbers and by non-standardized post-transplant time points. When repertoire turnover was taken into account, detection of donor-reactive sequences was significantly reduced in 7 of 8 subjects for CD4 and in 8 of 8 subjects for CD8. Because no allograft tissue specimens were available, donor-reactive T cells may have migrated into the graft instead of being deleted. Donor-reactive sequences declined more than third party-reactive ones, suggesting partial antigen-specific deletion unrelated to withdrawal success. In most of the 8 subjects, regardless of tolerance or HCV status, circulating donor-reactive CD4 TCRbeta sequences dropped significantly post-transplant. In two subjects, low numbers of available donor cells limited the measurable donor-reactive repertoire.

The germline V gene gives CDR1 as MDHEN and CDR2 as SYDVKM. Including the terminal cysteine and phenylalanine, the CDR3 comprises 15 residues. Here the CDR3 DNA is all that survives: 45 bases in frame from base 1. For this chain, trimming is 3 bases at the V end and 7 bases at the J end, and the number of junction bases without a gene match is 6. Unstimulated PBMCs, after thawing, were stained for CD3, CD4 and CD8 and then FACS-sorted into CD3+CD4+ and CD3+CD8+ populations. All 8 studied subjects were randomized to immunosuppression withdrawal. The Qiagen DNeasy Blood and Tissue Kit was used to isolate genomic DNA. On this clone itself: Its antigen is unknown. No qualities accompany the bases; no much larger clone lies one base away.

Using immunoSEQ, frozen genomic DNA was subjected to high-throughput TCRbeta CDR3 sequencing, a process that included PCR amplification, mapping, bias correction and internal controls. Turning to the authors' computational methods: Productive rearrangements were kept, and unique TCRbeta sequences were defined by CDR3 nucleotide sequence plus V and J gene. For a sequence to be called donor-reactive, it needed a frequency of at least 0.01% and at least 5-fold expansion in CFSE-low cells compared with unstimulated pre-transplant cells. Per-subject minimum frequency thresholds, based on the lowest-template unstimulated sample, ensured at least 90% detection power. Jensen-Shannon divergence between the top 1000 TCRbeta sequences after and before transplant was used to measure repertoire turnover. Two-sided Fisher's exact tests were used to test for changes in the detection of donor-reactive sequences. TCRdb obtained this table from immuneACCESS and retained in-frame rearrangements with V and J assigned. These tables miss some clones; where compared with another copy, unresolved V genes account for less than half of the shortfall, and the remainder is unexplained. V and J calls plus clone size are reproduced from that table; the DNA served to infer D and trimming. This sample has tens of thousands of clones in its table, and 80% to 85% of those were observed once. The top ten clonotypes cover around 0.45% of the sample.

This specimen consisted of CD4+ T cells from blood, obtained 45 to 46 months after liver transplant. This chain is built from TRBV28 and TRBJ1-1; a stretch of 12 junction bases matches TRBD1. This TCR came from a human patient who received a liver transplant. Donor T cells from the graft may be present among the T cells after a transplant. The CDR3 region: CASSFPGTGGFEAFF. The bases read TGTGCCAGCAGTTTCCCCGGGACAGGGGGCTTTGAAGCTTTCTTT.